This TCR beta chain was recorded in a study of blood T cells in healthy people across ages. Whole-study findings and limits: Per million T cells, the diversity of TCR beta decreased roughly linearly as age advanced.

Germline V CDR1 and CDR2: DFQATT, SNEGSKA (reference sequence). V was trimmed by 6 bases and J by 0 bases, leaving 14 bases between them. This CDR3 has 14 amino acids. Concerning this clonotype itself: As yet, its antigen is unknown.

Healthy individuals of Caucasian origin from Russia, aged roughly 6 to 100, served as donors. Isolation of PBMCs gave at least 7 million cells per sample. Primed by a sample-barcoded 5' primer and a J-beta primer mix, a second PCR proceeded for about 6 to 11 cycles. In TCRdb, the 5' RACE reads were re-called with MiXCR into one record per CDR3 protein. The repertoire consists of about 1.1 million distinct CDR3 sequences, with around two fifths occurring once and the leading ten covering 10% to 15%. The TCR was taken from a man between 18 and 29 years old in good health. V gene TRBV20-1 combines with J gene TRBJ1-1; no clear D gene. The source material was blood. The CDR3 region has the DNA TGCAGTGCCCCATCGGGATCTCTGAACACTGAAGCTTTCTTT. Amino acids: CSAPSGSLNTEAFF.